This T cell receptor beta chain was found in a study of lymphopenia after photon versus proton radiotherapy. Looked up from germline, CDR1 is GTSNPN and CDR2 is SVGIG (reference sequence). Trimming pared 5 bases from V and 0 bases from J, leaving 22 bases between. The CDR3 is 17 amino acids. The assay was immunoSEQ multiplex PCR, and TCRdb's table has in-frame clones only and misses some. Of about 64,000 clones detected, roughly nine tenths appear once; the ten largest clones hold 9.5% to 15%. The chain employs TRBV30 and TRBJ1-1; tentatively, D is TRBD1 (5 bases). The sequencing here drew on peripheral blood, taken from a patient treated with proton-based radiotherapy. The sequence derives from a man of 80 years or more with esophageal cancer. CDR3 sequence (DNA): TGTGCCTGGGGCGGGGCAGGCCTCATTACTTTGAACACTGAAGCTTTCTTT. It specifies CAWGGAGLITLNTEAFF.